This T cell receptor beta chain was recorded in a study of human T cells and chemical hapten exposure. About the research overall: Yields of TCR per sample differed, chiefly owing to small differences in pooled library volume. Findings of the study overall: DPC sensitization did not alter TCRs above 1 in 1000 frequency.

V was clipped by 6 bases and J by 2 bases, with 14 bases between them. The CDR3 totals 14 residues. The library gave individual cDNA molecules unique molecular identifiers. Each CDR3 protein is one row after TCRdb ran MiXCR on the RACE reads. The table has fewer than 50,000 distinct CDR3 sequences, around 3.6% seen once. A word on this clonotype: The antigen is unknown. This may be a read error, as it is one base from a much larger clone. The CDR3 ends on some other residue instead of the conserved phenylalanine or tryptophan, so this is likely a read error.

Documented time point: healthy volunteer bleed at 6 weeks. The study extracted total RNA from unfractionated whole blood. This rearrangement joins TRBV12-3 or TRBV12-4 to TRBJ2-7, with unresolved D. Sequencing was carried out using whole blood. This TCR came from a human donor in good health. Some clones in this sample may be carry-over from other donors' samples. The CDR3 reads CASRPGASTYEQYS. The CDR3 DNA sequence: TGTGCCAGCAGGCCCGGAGCTTCGACCTACGAGCAGTACTCC.